Below, 2 T cell receptor beta chains from the same sample are listed, as sequenced in a study of shared clonotypes between healthy human individuals. Only in-frame clones appear in the TCRdb table, and some are missing; sequencing was by immunoSEQ multiplex PCR. This repertoire shows around 2.3 million clones, approximately 96% found once; its top ten account for about 0.13%. The sequencing input was naive CD4+ T cells sorted from blood. Subset here: CD45RA+ positively selected. The receptors stem from a man younger than 30 in good health.

This chain joins TRBV12-5 and TRBJ2-7, with 8 nucleotides matching TRBD2. The germline CDR1 and CDR2 sequences are LGHNT and FRNRAP. V dropped 2 bases and J dropped 2; count of bases not matched to a gene: 17. The CDR3 loop spans 19 amino acids. The CDR3 here is CASGLRAPQGSGVAYEQYF. The CDR3 nucleotides are TGTGCTAGTGGTTTGCGAGCGCCTCAAGGTAGCGGGGTGGCCTACGAGCAGTACTTC.

Of note for this clone: This sample includes further DNA sequences coding for the same CDR3. The chain uses TRBV30 and TRBJ1-6; 8 bases are a match to TRBD1. The J segment lost 6 bases and the V segment lost 5 bases, leaving 3 bases of the junction unmatched. The CDR3 spans 13 residues. Looked up from germline, CDR1 is GTSNPN and CDR2 is SVGIG (reference sequence). CDR3 nucleotide sequence: TGTGCCTGGGCCGGGACAGGTAATTCACCCCTCCACTTT. Protein product: CAWAGTGNSPLHF.